This T cell receptor beta chain derives from a study of T cell responses to AZD1222 COVID-19 vaccine. Broader study findings: Regions 160-218 and 743-854 held dominance among vaccine-associated CD4 TCRs, which spanned spike. The study found Spike-specific TCR breadth and depth rose after two AZD1222 doses. Donors were mostly white British, more females; clonal diversity possibly underestimated.

Only in-frame clones appear in the TCRdb table, and some are missing; sequencing was by immunoSEQ multiplex PCR. The sample has tens of thousands of clones; about four fifths are singletons. In germline, CDR1 is KGHDR, CDR2 SFDVKD. The CDR3 is made up of 19 amino acids. J gave up 7 bases and V 2 bases, and 13 bases lay outside the gene matches. As for this clone: Its matching antigen is unknown.

The sequences come from peripheral blood, collected 28 days after the second AZD1222 dose. This TCR was recovered from an adult who received the AZD1222 COVID-19 vaccine. The chain recombines TRBV24-1 with TRBJ2-1; the match to TRBD2 covers 13 bases. In DNA form, the CDR3 reads TGTGCCACCAGTGATTCCCCTTTCGGGACTAGCGGGACGGGTAATGAGCAGTTCTTC. Translation: CATSDSPFGTSGTGNEQFF.